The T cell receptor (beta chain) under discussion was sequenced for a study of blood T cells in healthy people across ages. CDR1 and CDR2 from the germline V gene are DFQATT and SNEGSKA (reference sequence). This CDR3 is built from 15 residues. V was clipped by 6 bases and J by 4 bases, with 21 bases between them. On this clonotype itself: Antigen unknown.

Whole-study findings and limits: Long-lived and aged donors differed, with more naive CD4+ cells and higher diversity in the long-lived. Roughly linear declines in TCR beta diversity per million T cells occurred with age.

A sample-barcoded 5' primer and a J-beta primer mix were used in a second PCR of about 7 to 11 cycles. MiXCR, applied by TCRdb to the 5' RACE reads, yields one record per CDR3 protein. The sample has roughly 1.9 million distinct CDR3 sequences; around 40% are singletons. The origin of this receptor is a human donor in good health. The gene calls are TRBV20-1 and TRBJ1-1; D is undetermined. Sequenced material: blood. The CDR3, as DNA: TGCAGTGCACTAGGACCACCTCCTATGGCCACTGAAGCTTTCTTT. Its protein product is CSALGPPPMATEAFF.